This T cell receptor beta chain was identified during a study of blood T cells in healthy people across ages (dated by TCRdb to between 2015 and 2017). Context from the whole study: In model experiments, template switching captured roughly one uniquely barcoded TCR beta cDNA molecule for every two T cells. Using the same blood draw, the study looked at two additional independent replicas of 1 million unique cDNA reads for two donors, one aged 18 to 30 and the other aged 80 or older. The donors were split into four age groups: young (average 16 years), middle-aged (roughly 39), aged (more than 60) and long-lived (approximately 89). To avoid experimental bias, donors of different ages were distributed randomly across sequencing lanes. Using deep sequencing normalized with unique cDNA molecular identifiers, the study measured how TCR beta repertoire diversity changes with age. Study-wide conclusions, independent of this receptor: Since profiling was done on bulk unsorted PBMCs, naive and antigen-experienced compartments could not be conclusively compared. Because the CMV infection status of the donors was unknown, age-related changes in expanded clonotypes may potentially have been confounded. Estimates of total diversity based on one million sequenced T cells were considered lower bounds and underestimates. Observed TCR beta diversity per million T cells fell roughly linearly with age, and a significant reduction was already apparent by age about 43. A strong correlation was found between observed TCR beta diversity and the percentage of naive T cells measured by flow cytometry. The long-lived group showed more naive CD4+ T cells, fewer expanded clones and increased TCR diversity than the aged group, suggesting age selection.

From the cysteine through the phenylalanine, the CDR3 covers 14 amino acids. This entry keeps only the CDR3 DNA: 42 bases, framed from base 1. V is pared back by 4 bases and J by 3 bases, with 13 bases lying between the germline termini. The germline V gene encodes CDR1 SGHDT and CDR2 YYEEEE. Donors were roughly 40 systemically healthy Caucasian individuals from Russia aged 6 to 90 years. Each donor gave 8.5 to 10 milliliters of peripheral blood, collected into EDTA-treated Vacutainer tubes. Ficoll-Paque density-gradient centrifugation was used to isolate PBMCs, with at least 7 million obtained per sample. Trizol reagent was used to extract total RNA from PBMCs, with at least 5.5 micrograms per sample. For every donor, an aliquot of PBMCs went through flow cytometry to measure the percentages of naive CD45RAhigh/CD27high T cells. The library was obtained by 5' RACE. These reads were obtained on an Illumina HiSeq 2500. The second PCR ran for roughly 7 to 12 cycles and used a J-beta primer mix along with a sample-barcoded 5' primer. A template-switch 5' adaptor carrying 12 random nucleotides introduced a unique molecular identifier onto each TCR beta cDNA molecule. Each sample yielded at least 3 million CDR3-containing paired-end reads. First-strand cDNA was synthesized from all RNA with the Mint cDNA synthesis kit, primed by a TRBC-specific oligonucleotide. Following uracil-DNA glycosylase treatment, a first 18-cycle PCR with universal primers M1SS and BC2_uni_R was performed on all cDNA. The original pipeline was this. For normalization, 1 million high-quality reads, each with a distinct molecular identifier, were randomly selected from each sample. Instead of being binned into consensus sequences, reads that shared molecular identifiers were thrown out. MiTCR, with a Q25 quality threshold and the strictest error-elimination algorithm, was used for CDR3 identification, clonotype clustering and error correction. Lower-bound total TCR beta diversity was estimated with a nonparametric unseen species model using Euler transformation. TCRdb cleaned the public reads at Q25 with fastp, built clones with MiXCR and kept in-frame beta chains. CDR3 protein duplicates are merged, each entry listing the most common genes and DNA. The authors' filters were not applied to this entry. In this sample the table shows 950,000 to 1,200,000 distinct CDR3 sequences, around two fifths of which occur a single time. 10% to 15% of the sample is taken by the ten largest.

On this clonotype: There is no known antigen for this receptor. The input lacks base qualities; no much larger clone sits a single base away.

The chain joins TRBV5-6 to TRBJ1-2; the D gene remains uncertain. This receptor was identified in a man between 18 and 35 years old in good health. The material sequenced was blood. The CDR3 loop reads CASSLSFKDYGYTF. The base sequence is TGTGCCAGCAGCCTGTCTTTTAAGGACTATGGCTACACCTTC.